A selection of T cell receptor beta chains follows, all from one sample in a study of blood T cell repertoires in COVID-19. Method: immunoSEQ multiplex PCR; TCRdb's copy keeps in-frame clones and lacks some. The table has 120,000 or so clones, around 90% seen once; the top ten hold 3% to 3.5%. The sequenced sample was peripheral blood. The source is a woman in her forties or fifties with acute or convalescent COVID-19. The CDR3 runs from the conserved cysteine through the conserved F or W. The D gene is left open where the match is weak. Some rows mark clone size as missing; the rest say once, few, many or name a class of expanded clone.

v_call	clone_size	d_call	j_call	cdr3_nt	cdr3_aa
TRBV19	.	TRBD1	TRBJ1-2	TGTGCCAGTACCCCGACAGGGCTTGACTATGGCTACACCTTC	CASTPTGLDYGYTF
TRBV5-1	.	TRBD2	TRBJ2-2	TGCGCCAGCAGCTGGGAGGGCACCGGGGAGCTGTTTTTT	CASSWEGTGELFF
TRBV30	.	TRBD1	TRBJ1-1	TGTGCCTGGGTAAGGACAGGGAGAGGGTACACTGAAGCTTTCTTT	CAWVRTGRGYTEAFF
TRBV3-1/TRBV3-2	.	TRBD1	TRBJ2-5	TGTGCCAGCAGCCACACAGGGGCTCCCTCCCAAGAGACCCAGTACTTC	CASSHTGAPSQETQYF
TRBV11-2	.	.	TRBJ1-5	TGTGCCAGCAGCTCAGGGGACAATTATCAGCCCCAGCATTTT	CASSSGDNYQPQHF
TRBV5-1	.	TRBD1	TRBJ2-1	TGCGCCAGCAGCCTTCAGCCGGGACAGGGGGCAGGTGAGCAGTTCTTC	CASSLQPGQGAGEQFF
TRBV5-8	.	TRBD2	TRBJ2-3	TGTGCCAGCAGCCCTTGGGGTGCGGGAGGGTCCGATACGCAGTATTTT	CASSPWGAGGSDTQYF
TRBV15	.	TRBD1	TRBJ1-1	TGTGCCACCAGCAGAGGGACAGGGGGTGGAAACACTGAAGCTTTCTTT	CATSRGTGGGNTEAFF
TRBV7-9	.	TRBD2	TRBJ2-7	TGTGCCAGCAGCGGAACCGGGACTAGTCAAAGCGAGCAGTACTTC	CASSGTGTSQSEQYF
TRBV5-6	.	.	TRBJ2-2	TGTGCCAGCAGCTTGGGAGGAGGAACGAACACCGGGGAGCTGTTTTTT	CASSLGGGTNTGELFF
TRBV5-1	.	.	TRBJ2-5	TGCGCCAGCAGCCCGGGACTTTCGGAGACCCAGTACTTC	CASSPGLSETQYF
TRBV19	.	.	TRBJ1-3	TGTGCCAGTAGTATAGGGGGGCAGGGAAGAAACACCATATATTTT	CASSIGGQGRNTIYF
TRBV2	.	.	TRBJ2-3	TGTGCCAGCCTCCGTCGGAGCACAGATACGCAGTATTTT	CASLRRSTDTQYF
TRBV5-1	.	TRBD1	TRBJ2-1	TGCGCCAGCAGCTTGGGGCCGGGACAGGGGGCAAATGAGCAGTTCTTC	CASSLGPGQGANEQFF
TRBV19	.	.	TRBJ2-2	TGTGCCAGTACTCCGGGCAGGGGATCGAACACCGGGGAGCTGTTTTTT	CASTPGRGSNTGELFF
TRBV16	.	TRBD1	TRBJ1-2	TGTGCCAGCAGCCAACAGGGGGAGGATGGCTACACCTTC	CASSQQGEDGYTF
TRBV5-4	.	TRBD2	TRBJ2-3	TGTGCCAGCAGCCCCGGACTAGCGGGAGGTGGCACAGATACGCAGTATTTT	CASSPGLAGGGTDTQYF
TRBV5-1	.	.	TRBJ2-1	TGCGCCAGCAGCTTCTTAGGGGCAGAGAGCAATGAGCAGTTCTTC	CASSFLGAESNEQFF
TRBV6-5	.	.	TRBJ1-4	TGTGCCAGCAGTACTTACAGCTCAACTAATGAAAAACTGTTTTTT	CASSTYSSTNEKLFF
TRBV7-2	.	.	TRBJ2-2	TGTGCCAGCAGTACAGGGTTCGCCGGGGAGCTGTTTTTT	CASSTGFAGELFF
TRBV11-2	.	.	TRBJ2-2	TGTGCCAGCAGCTTACTCAACACCGGGGAGCTGTTTTTT	CASSLLNTGELFF
TRBV5-1	.	TRBD1	TRBJ2-3	TGCGCCAGCAGCTTGGGGCTACAGGGGGCGCGGTCAGATACGCAGTATTTT	CASSLGLQGARSDTQYF
TRBV4-2	once	TRBD2	TRBJ2-5	TGTGCCAGCAGCCCTGCTGGGGGGGTCCAAGAGACCCAGTACTTC	CASSPAGGVQETQYF
TRBV10-1	few	TRBD2	TRBJ2-4	TGCGCCAGCGTGGTGGGAGGGAGCAAAAACATTCAGTACTTC	CASVVGGSKNIQYF